This T cell receptor beta chain is drawn from a study of T cells in Graves' hyperthyroidism and ophthalmopathy. Criteria for exclusion of patients were uncontrolled infection, other autoimmune disease, pregnancy or lactation. A roughly 10 ml volume of fresh peripheral blood provided the PBMCs. Study results and limitations: Appearing also in blood were most of the thyroid clonotypes expanded above 0.001.

To note about this clonotype: Its antigen is unidentified.

It was RNA transcripts that yielded the amplified TCR beta CDR3 regions. The HTBI primer set was used in a first-round RT-PCR of the TCR CDR3. In TCRdb, the multiplex PCR reads were re-called with MiXCR into one record per CDR3 protein. The repertoire holds a few hundred thousand distinct CDR3 sequences, with under 25% as singletons. Input material: blood. The source of this sequence is a young man with Graves' hyperthyroidism.

CDR3 region: CASTVQGAGDYGYTF. The CDR3 nucleotides read TGTGCCAGCACCGTACAGGGGGCAGGGGACTATGGCTACACCTTC. The chain joins TRBV7-9 to TRBJ1-2, with 9 nucleotides matching TRBD1. With 7 bases clipped from V and 3 bases from J, the junction kept 9 bases outside the gene matches. The CDR3 has 15 amino acids. Germline V gene lookup returns CDR1 SEHNR and CDR2 FQNEAQ (reference sequence).